This T cell receptor beta chain was sequenced in a study of OX40 agonist ivuxolimab in advanced cancers. Study context: Six ivuxolimab dose levels, 0.01 to 10 mg/kg, were given intravenously every 2 weeks. The diagnoses of dose-escalation patients were hepatocellular carcinoma, melanoma, renal cell or head and neck cancer. The group had a mean age of about 60 years, ranged from about 20 to 85, and was 75% to 85% male.

Trimming removed 1 base from V and 3 bases from J; junction bases left unmatched: 6. Germline V lookup: CDR1 SGHVS, CDR2 FQNEAQ. The CDR3 extends over 17 amino acids. Sequencing was performed with immunoSEQ multiplex PCR; in TCRdb, only in-frame clones are kept and a portion is missing. The sample consists of around 64,000 clones, 92% of them appearing once. Sample: CD4+ or CD8+ T cells sorted from blood, taken in a trial of the OX40 agonist ivuxolimab. The chain is built from TRBV7-8 and TRBJ2-3, with 11 bases lining up with TRBD2. This TCR derives from an adult with an advanced solid tumor such as melanoma, head and neck, liver or kidney cancer. CDR3 amino acids: CASSLVLAGGGTDTQYF. The CDR3 DNA reads TGTGCCAGCAGCTTAGTGCTAGCGGGGGGAGGAACAGATACGCAGTATTTT.